This T cell receptor (beta chain) is drawn from a study of blood T cell repertoires in COVID-19 (dated by TCRdb to the early 2020s). Notes on the research overall: Samples covering the acute and convalescent phases of COVID-19 were provided by collaborators in the United States, Italy and Spain. The material from the prospective study consisted of cDNA or gDNA derived from T cells, B-cell-depleted T cells, or PBMCs. Subjects who had been exposed to COVID-19, were actively infected with it, or had recovered from it provided the deeply sampled blood TCRbeta repertoires that made up the dataset. The repertoires were made available in a free public database intended to serve as a resource for research on the immune response to SARS-CoV-2. The samples were drawn from the first 160 participants of the ongoing ImmuneRACE study and from roughly 1,300 subjects provided by 6 global collaborators. The sample metadata nearly always contained a de-identified subject ID, COVID-19 status, age in years and sex. Where available, HLA class I and class II types were taken from metadata supplied by the sample provider and were not determined by assay-based typing. Overall study outcomes, separate from this receptor: The amount of clinical and demographic metadata varied by source and participant and was provided uncurated.

Notes on this clone: There is no known antigen for this receptor. No clone much larger than this one lies a single base away; base qualities are absent.

The collaborating institutions used their own protocols to collect whole blood in K2EDTA tubes. For TCRbeta analysis, collaborators shipped samples as frozen whole blood, isolated PBMCs, or DNA extracted from either of those sample types. The CDR3 runs 14 residues from the cysteine to the phenylalanine. Here the CDR3 DNA is all that survives: 42 bases in frame from base 1. Deletion took 2 bases off V and 8 bases off J, with a span of 13 bases between the germline ends. CDR1 and CDR2 are read off the germline V gene as MNHEY and SVGAGI. The immunoSEQ Assay, a bias-controlled multiplex PCR, was used to amplify TCRbeta CDR3 regions from genomic DNA. Per the source publication's procedure: The number of nucleated cells in each sample was estimated by amplification of reference gene primers within the assay. To quantify the absolute abundance of each unique TCRbeta CDR3 rearrangement, sequence reads were collapsed and filtered. Productive Simpson clonality was computed per sample as the square root of Simpson's diversity index over productive rearrangements. TCRdb provides this immuneACCESS table in a form limited to in-frame rearrangements. Some clones are lacking; in checked studies, under half of them reflect an unresolved V gene, and why the rest are absent is not known. V, J and clone size are taken as reported in that table, and D and trimming were inferred from the DNA itself. For this sample there are over 65,000 clones; 81% appear just once. The ten top clones hold 9.2% of the sample.

The chain is assembled from TRBV6-5 and TRBJ2-1, with the identity of the D gene unclear. The TCR comes from a human donor in a cohort sampled during active COVID-19. Sequencing input: peripheral blood. The CDR3 region reads CASSYGTPRDEQFF. In nucleotide form, the sequence is TGTGCCAGCAGTTACGGCACACCTCGGGATGAGCAGTTCTTC.